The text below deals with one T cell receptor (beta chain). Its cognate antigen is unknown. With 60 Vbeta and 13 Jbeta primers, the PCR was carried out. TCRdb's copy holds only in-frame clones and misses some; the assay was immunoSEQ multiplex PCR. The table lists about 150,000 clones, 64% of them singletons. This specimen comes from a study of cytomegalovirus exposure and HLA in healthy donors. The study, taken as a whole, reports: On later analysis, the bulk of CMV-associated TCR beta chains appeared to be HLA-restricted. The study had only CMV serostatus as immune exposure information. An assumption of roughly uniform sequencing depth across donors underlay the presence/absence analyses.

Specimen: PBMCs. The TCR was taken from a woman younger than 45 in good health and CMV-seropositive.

In DNA, the CDR3 is TGTGCCTGGGACATAGCGGGAGGCCAGTTCTTC. Translating it yields CAWDIAGGQFF. The gene calls are TRBV30 and TRBJ2-1; 10 bases align to TRBD2. The CDR3 runs to 11 residues. With 5 bases clipped from V and 13 bases from J, the junction kept 5 bases outside the gene matches. From germline, CDR1 is GTSNPN and CDR2 SVGIG (reference sequence).